A single sample is the source of the 2 T cell receptor beta chains below, sequenced in a study of cytomegalovirus exposure and HLA in healthy donors. Use of 60 Vbeta and 13 Jbeta primers characterized the PCR. TCRdb's table, derived via immunoSEQ multiplex PCR, lists solely in-frame clones and lacks some. The data contain roughly 200,000 clones, about three quarters of them singletons. Material: PBMCs. These receptors came from a woman aged 55-69 years in good health and CMV-seropositive.

The rearrangement uses TRBV21-1 and TRBJ2-5; the table's D call TRBD2 went unverified against the DNA. TRBV21-1 is recorded as a pseudogene. The CDR3 totals 18 residues. The CDR3 DNA sequence: TGTGCCAGCAGCAAGACCCTAGGGACTAGCGGGAGAGGAGAGACCCAGTACTTC. It specifies CASSKTLGTSGRGETQYF.

This clone was picked up a small number of times. This sequence joins TRBV16 and TRBJ1-6; D perhaps matches TRBD1 (5 bases). The germline V gene encodes CDR1 KGHSY and CDR2 FQNENV. Trimming removed 2 bases at V and 7 bases at J, with 18 bases between. The CDR3 length is 17 residues. The CDR3 reads CASSQSQGQILNSPLHF. The CDR3 bases are TGTGCCAGCAGCCAAAGTCAGGGTCAGATATTGAATTCACCCCTCCACTTT.